The 26 T cell receptor beta chains reported below all come from one sample, sequenced in a study of blood T cells in healthy people across ages. With a J-beta primer mix and a sample-barcoded 5' primer, a second PCR ran 7 to 11 cycles. TCRdb passed the 5' RACE reads through MiXCR, listing each CDR3 protein once. Of 1.4 million to 1.5 million distinct CDR3 sequences in the sample, about 40% were seen once. Sequencing input: blood. These TCRs come from a woman younger than 30 in good health.

In this sample, this clonotype turned up a few times. The CDR3 region is CASREDRPVTEAFF. CDR3 bases: TGTGCCAGCAGAGAAGACAGACCGGTCACTGAAGCTTTCTTT. The genes are TRBV12-3 or TRBV12-4 and TRBJ1-1; tentative D call: TRBD1 (5 bases). CDR3 length: 14 amino acids. Trimming left V 6 bases short and J 4 bases short, with 15 bases between.

This clonotype was found a few times. This chain uses TRBV2 with TRBJ1-6; 8 bases are a match to TRBD1. The CDR3 consists of 16 residues. Per the germline V gene, CDR1 is SNHLY and CDR2 is FYNNEI. The trim removed 7 bases at V and 7 bases at J, leaving 12 bases unmatched. The CDR3 bases are TGTGCCAGCACTGAGCAGGGGGCAGGGTCGAATTCACCCCTCCACTTT. Its translation is CASTEQGAGSNSPLHF.

With regard to this clonotype: This sequence may be a read error, since a much larger clone differs from it by one base. The chain combines TRBV6-5 with TRBJ2-5; TRBD2 is a possible D gene (5 bases). The CDR3 spans 14 residues. CDR1 is MNHEY and CDR2 is SVGAGI in the germline V gene. The DNA for the CDR3 is TGTGCCAGCGGTTACGGGATCACTCAAGAGACCCAGTACTTC. This gives the protein CASGYGITQETQYF.

This clonotype was seen more than once but under ten times. This chain connects TRBV3-1 to TRBJ1-2; 7 nucleotides agree with TRBD1. Looked up from germline, CDR1 is LGHDT and CDR2 is YNNKEL (reference sequence). V lost 3 bases, J lost 4 bases, and 8 bases stayed unmatched. This CDR3 contains 15 residues. CDR3 residues: CASSQGQRGGYGYTF. The CDR3 bases are TGTGCCAGCAGCCAGGGACAGCGGGGGGGCTATGGCTACACCTTC.

This clonotype showed up just a few times. The CDR3 bases are TGCAGTGCCTCCTACCCGAGCGGGGGAAAGCACGAGCAGTACTTC. The encoded protein is CSASYPSGGKHEQYF. V is TRBV20-1 and J is TRBJ2-7; 8 nucleotides line up with TRBD2. Germline CDR1 is DFQATT and CDR2 is SNEGSKA (reference sequence). J gave up 5 bases and V 6 bases, and 15 bases lay outside the gene matches. The CDR3 extends over 15 amino acids.

The V gene is TRBV12-3 or TRBV12-4, the J gene TRBJ2-5, with a weak D call TRBD2 (5 bases). The CDR3 loop spans 14 amino acids. Trimming stripped 1 base from V and 11 bases from J, with 17 bases between. The CDR3 reads CASSLGGGRDEQYF. As DNA, the CDR3 is TGTGCCAGCAGTTTAGGAGGCGGTCGGGATGAGCAGTACTTC.

This chain joins TRBV20-1 and TRBJ1-2, with 10 bases aligning to TRBD1. This CDR3 has 15 residues. V dropped 5 bases and J dropped 5; count of bases not matched to a gene: 11. From germline, CDR1 is DFQATT and CDR2 SNEGSKA (reference sequence). CDR3 sequence: CSAGGGQGYGYGYTF. The CDR3 DNA sequence: TGCAGTGCTGGGGGGGGACAGGGGTATGGATATGGCTACACCTTC.

The CDR3 loop is CASTLLQGGGEKLFF. DNA of the CDR3: TGTGCCAGCACCCTACTACAGGGAGGGGGTGAAAAACTGTTTTTT. This chain links TRBV28 with TRBJ1-4, with D perhaps matching TRBD1 (6 bases). Trimming took 7 bases from V and 7 from J, leaving 19 bases between them. Germline V lookup: CDR1 MDHEN, CDR2 SYDVKM. The CDR3 runs to 15 residues.

This clonotype was recorded a few times. The chain links TRBV10-3 to TRBJ2-7; TRBD1 or TRBD2 may be the D gene (6 bases each). CDR3 length: 13 residues. CDR1 ENHRY and CDR2 SYGVKD come from the germline V gene. Trimming removed 6 bases from V and 5 bases from J, with 14 bases in between. The CDR3 DNA reads as TGTGCCATCAGCGAAGGGGGGATCGACGAGCAGTACTTC. Translated, it gives CAISEGGIDEQYF.

The J gene is TRBJ2-3, the V gene TRBV20-1, with D possibly being TRBD1 (5 bases). The ends were cut back, 2 bases at V and 6 bases at J, with 30 bases in the middle. Germline values: CDR1 DFQATT, CDR2 SNEGSKA (reference sequence). CDR3 length: 19 residues. CDR3 DNA: TGCAGTGCTAGAATAGTCCCCAGTCAGGGTCCCGGCGATCGGGATACGCAGTATTTT. Protein: CSARIVPSQGPGDRDTQYF.

V and J are TRBV12-3 or TRBV12-4 and TRBJ2-5; TRBD1 or TRBD2 may be the D gene (5 bases each). Trimming removed 5 bases at V and 5 bases at J, with 21 bases between. The CDR3 sequence is 16 residues long. The CDR3 sequence: CASSPHPTRGVETQYF. The CDR3 DNA reads as TGTGCCAGCAGTCCCCACCCCACTAGAGGGGTCGAGACCCAGTACTTC.

In its sample, this clonotype was seen a few times. The chain links TRBV25-1 to TRBJ1-2; weak D call: TRBD1 (6 bases). This CDR3 is built from 14 residues. Germline V lookup: CDR1 MGHDK, CDR2 SYGVNS. With 3 bases removed from V and 8 bases from J, the gap between germline ends came to 16 bases. CDR3 protein: CASSDSRTGGGYTF. CDR3 nucleotides: TGTGCCAGCAGTGATTCCAGGACTGGGGGCGGCTACACCTTC.

This clonotype was recorded only once. Its ends do not fully match the called genes, so a read error is possible. CDR3 DNA: TGTGCCAGCAGTCCAGACAGCCACGAGCAGAACTTC. Translated: CASSPDSHEQNF. This chain connects TRBV12-3 or TRBV12-4 to TRBJ2-7, with D possibly TRBD1 on 5 matching bases. The CDR3 totals 12 residues.

The chain combines TRBV21-1 with TRBJ2-7; the DNA was not used to check the table's D call, TRBD1. TRBV21-1 is recorded as a pseudogene. The CDR3 runs to 14 residues. CDR3 coding DNA: TGTGCCCCCACCCTGGACAGGGGGGGGAACGAGCAGTACTTC. This encodes CAPTLDRGGNEQYF.

This clonotype turned up a few times. This rearrangement joins TRBV12-3 or TRBV12-4 to TRBJ2-1; perhaps D is TRBD1 or TRBD2 (5 bases each). The CDR3 runs 14 residues. Trimming removed 6 bases at V and 5 bases at J, with 14 bases between. CDR3 protein: CASRDRDHNNEQFF. The CDR3 DNA reads TGTGCCAGCAGGGACCGGGACCATAACAATGAGCAGTTCTTC.

This chain uses TRBV6-1 with TRBJ1-3; no clear D. The CDR3 runs 15 residues. Trimming stripped 2 bases from V and 4 bases from J, with 12 bases between. Germline V gives CDR1 MNHNS, CDR2 SASEGT. CDR3 loop: CASSERSLLGNTIYF. As DNA, the CDR3 is TGTGCCAGCAGTGAACGGTCCCTCCTAGGAAACACCATATATTTT.

Only a few counts were recorded for this clonotype. This chain uses TRBV7-9 with TRBJ1-4, with 9 bases identical to TRBD1. The CDR3 is made up of 15 amino acids. The V gene's germline CDR1 is SEHNR and CDR2 FQNEAQ (reference sequence). Unmatched junction bases numbered 4, after V lost 4 bases and J lost 4 bases. The CDR3 here is CASSSTGGFNEKLFF. CDR3 nucleotide sequence: TGTGCCAGCAGCTCCACAGGGGGCTTTAATGAAAAACTGTTTTTT.

The V gene is TRBV12-3 or TRBV12-4, the J gene TRBJ2-7; D is undetermined. Trimming pared 3 bases from V and 1 base from J, leaving 13 bases between. The CDR3 contains 15 residues. DNA for the CDR3: TGTGCCAGCAGTTTGGGGTTGGACGGTTCCTACGAGCAGTACTTC. Encoded protein: CASSLGLDGSYEQYF.

This clonotype was seen once. The gene calls are TRBV27 and TRBJ2-3; no clear D gene. The germline V gene has CDR1 MNHEY and CDR2 SMNVEV (reference sequence). This CDR3 comprises 11 residues. The germline V and J ends were trimmed by 10 bases and 5 bases, with 10 bases remaining between them. The CDR3 region is CATAVGDTQYF. Here the CDR3 DNA reads TGTGCCACCGCGGTAGGAGATACGCAGTATTTT.

This clonotype was picked up a small number of times. The V gene is TRBV25-1, the J gene TRBJ2-6; D ambiguous. Trimming took off 3 bases at V and 0 bases at J, with 9 bases between the two ends. CDR1 and CDR2 from the germline V gene are MGHDK and SYGVNS. The length of the CDR3 is 16 residues. The CDR3 is CASSDPRLSGANVLTF. CDR3 in DNA: TGTGCCAGCAGTGACCCGAGGCTCTCTGGGGCCAACGTCCTGACTTTC.

J is TRBJ2-3 and V is TRBV5-1; perhaps TRBD1 as D (5 bases). V lost 4 bases to trimming and J lost 1 base, with 10 bases between them. CDR3 size: 14 residues. Germline V gene sequence: CDR1 SGHRS, CDR2 YFSETQ. CDR3 bases: TGCGCCAGCAGCGGGGTGACAGGCACAGATACGCAGTATTTT. Its translation is CASSGVTGTDTQYF.

This chain uses TRBV30 with TRBJ1-1, with D unresolved. V was cut by 5 bases and J by 11 bases, with 12 bases left in between. The CDR3 is made up of 10 amino acids. Germline V CDR1 and CDR2: GTSNPN, SVGIG (reference sequence). DNA of the CDR3: TGTGCCTGGCACCCGGGGAAGGCTTTCTTT. Encoded protein: CAWHPGKAFF.

This clonotype has just a few counts. The chain couples TRBV20-1 to TRBJ2-5; 9 bases map to TRBD2. Germline V gene data show CDR1 as DFQATT and CDR2 as SNEGSKA (reference sequence). Trimming took 4 bases from V and 2 from J; bases not matched to a gene: 5. This CDR3 is built from 14 residues. As DNA, the CDR3 is TGCAGTGCTAAGACTAGCGGCTCACAAGAGACCCAGTACTTC. Translating gives CSAKTSGSQETQYF.

This clonotype was counted at least ten times. The rearrangement uses TRBV29-1 and TRBJ1-1, with D uncertain. Germline V gene lookup returns CDR1 SQVTM and CDR2 ANQGSEA. The germline V and J ends were trimmed by 3 bases and 11 bases, with 13 bases remaining between them. The CDR3 consists of 11 residues. The CDR3 sequence: CSVEYGERAFF. Here the CDR3 DNA reads TGCAGCGTTGAGTACGGGGAAAGGGCTTTCTTT. Supplemented by reference TRBV29-1 and TRBJ1-1, the full variable domain reads SAVISQKPSRDICQRGTSLTIQCQVDSQVTMMFWYRQQPGQSLTLIATANQGSEATYESGFVIDKFPISRPNLTFSTLTVSNMSPEDSSIYLCSVEYGERAFFGQGTRLTVV.

This clonotype occurred a few times. The rearrangement joins TRBV12-3 or TRBV12-4 to TRBJ2-5, with D uncertain. V was cut by 4 bases and J by 4 bases, with 7 bases left in between. The CDR3 runs 12 residues. Here the CDR3 reads CASSSQRETQYF. The CDR3 DNA reads TGTGCCAGCAGTTCACAACGAGAGACCCAGTACTTC.

The chain links TRBV20-1 to TRBJ2-1; D gene unclear. CDR1 and CDR2 (germline): DFQATT, SNEGSKA (reference sequence). This CDR3 has 13 residues. Trimming shortened V by 1 base and J by 2 bases, and 6 bases separated the two germline ends. CDR3 region: CSARGRAYNEQFF. For the CDR3, the DNA is TGCAGTGCTAGAGGTCGCGCCTACAATGAGCAGTTCTTC.